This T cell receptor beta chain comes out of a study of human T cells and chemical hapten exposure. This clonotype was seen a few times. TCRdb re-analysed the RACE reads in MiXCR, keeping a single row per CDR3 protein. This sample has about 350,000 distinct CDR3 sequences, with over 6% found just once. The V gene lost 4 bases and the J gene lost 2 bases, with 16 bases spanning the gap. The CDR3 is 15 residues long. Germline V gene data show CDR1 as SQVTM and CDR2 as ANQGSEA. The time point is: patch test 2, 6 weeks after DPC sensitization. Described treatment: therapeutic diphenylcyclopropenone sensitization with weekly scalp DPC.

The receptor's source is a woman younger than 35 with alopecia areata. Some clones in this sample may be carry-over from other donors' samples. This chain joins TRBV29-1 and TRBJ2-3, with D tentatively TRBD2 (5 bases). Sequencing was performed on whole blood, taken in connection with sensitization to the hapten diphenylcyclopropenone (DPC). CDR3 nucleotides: TGCAGCGTTGGAGGGTCCCGGGGTTTCACAGATACGCAGTATTTT. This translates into CSVGGSRGFTDTQYF.